These T cell receptor beta chains were read from a single sample in a study of blood T cell repertoires in COVID-19. Method: immunoSEQ multiplex PCR; TCRdb's copy keeps in-frame clones and lacks some. The sample lists over 200,000 clones, roughly nine tenths occurring once. The sequencing input was peripheral blood. All receptors come from a middle-aged man with acute or convalescent COVID-19. Each CDR3 is given with its conserved first and last residue.

J gene: TRBJ2-7
V gene: TRBV10-1
CDR3 protein: CASRGPDSSYEQYF

J gene: TRBJ1-5
V gene: TRBV19
CDR3 protein: CATQWGTGESNQPQHF

J gene: TRBJ1-6
V gene: TRBV29-1
CDR3 protein: CSVGTGNNSPLHF

J gene: TRBJ2-1
V gene: TRBV5-1
CDR3 protein: CASSLGAPSYNEQFF

J gene: TRBJ2-7
V gene: TRBV28
CDR3 protein: CASSSRALIAGGTSYEQYF

J gene: TRBJ2-7
V gene: TRBV4-1
CDR3 protein: CASSQVSGPSYEQYF

J gene: TRBJ2-1
V gene: TRBV5-8
CDR3 protein: CASSSPGGRETEQFF

J gene: TRBJ1-6
V gene: TRBV13
CDR3 protein: CASSLGGEPGNSPLHF

J gene: TRBJ2-7
V gene: TRBV2
CDR3 protein: CASSEGVLAGEQYF

J gene: TRBJ2-2
V gene: TRBV5-1
CDR3 protein: CASSLAGRNTGELFF

J gene: TRBJ2-7
V gene: TRBV28
CDR3 protein: CASSPRTSGSYEQYF

J gene: TRBJ2-7
V gene: TRBV5-4
CDR3 protein: CASSLGGTGRYEQYF

J gene: TRBJ1-1
V gene: TRBV29-1
CDR3 protein: CSVDDRNTEAFF

J gene: TRBJ2-7
V gene: TRBV24-1
CDR3 protein: CATSHDTTHEQYF

J gene: TRBJ1-2
V gene: TRBV28
CDR3 protein: CASSLETGFYGYTF

J gene: TRBJ2-5
V gene: TRBV27
CDR3 protein: CASRSGQGQPTETQYF

J gene: TRBJ2-5
V gene: TRBV4-1
CDR3 protein: CASSHLAGPQETQYF

J gene: TRBJ2-7
V gene: TRBV7-6
CDR3 protein: CASSLDNYEQYF

J gene: TRBJ1-1
V gene: TRBV6-6
CDR3 protein: CASSLQSGGGTEAFF

J gene: TRBJ1-1
V gene: TRBV15
CDR3 protein: CATSRDLGDTEAFF

J gene: TRBJ1-3
V gene: TRBV5-1
CDR3 protein: CASSSADRVGAGNTIYF

J gene: TRBJ2-7
V gene: TRBV5-1
CDR3 protein: CASSRLSGVLYEQYF

J gene: TRBJ1-3
V gene: TRBV6-5
CDR3 protein: CASSYSRWNSGNTIYF

J gene: TRBJ2-1
V gene: TRBV10-1
CDR3 protein: CASSESGQGAQNEQFF

J gene: TRBJ2-3
V gene: TRBV2
CDR3 protein: CASTGQGHVGDTQYF

J gene: TRBJ2-2
V gene: TRBV24-1
CDR3 protein: CATTSGVNTGELFF

J gene: TRBJ2-7
V gene: TRBV6-5
CDR3 protein: CASSYSTSGGTYEQYF

J gene: TRBJ1-1
V gene: TRBV5-5
CDR3 protein: CASSFSGVRGSEAFF

J gene: TRBJ1-2
V gene: TRBV7-9
CDR3 protein: CASSPEGGPYGYTF

J gene: TRBJ2-3
V gene: TRBV7-2
CDR3 protein: CASSLWTSQWDTQYF

J gene: TRBJ2-5
V gene: TRBV6-5
CDR3 protein: CASSYSPTSQETQYF

J gene: TRBJ1-5
V gene: TRBV3-1/TRBV3-2
CDR3 protein: CASSQGSGNQPQHF

J gene: TRBJ2-1
V gene: TRBV11-3
CDR3 protein: CASSLSRSRTGVHEQFF

J gene: TRBJ2-7
V gene: TRBV10-1
CDR3 protein: CASSTRRVGGIDYEQYF

J gene: TRBJ2-1
V gene: TRBV7-3
CDR3 protein: CASSPRTGLSYNEQFF

J gene: TRBJ1-3
V gene: TRBV25-1
CDR3 protein: CASSDTGTGVGNTIYF

J gene: TRBJ2-2
V gene: TRBV28
CDR3 protein: CASTGKTGELFF

J gene: TRBJ2-7
V gene: TRBV2
CDR3 protein: CASSVAGTDYEQYF

J gene: TRBJ2-7
V gene: TRBV5-4
CDR3 protein: CASTHRQGATLGSYEQYF

J gene: TRBJ1-1
V gene: TRBV18
CDR3 protein: CASSATGADTEAFF

J gene: TRBJ1-5
V gene: TRBV2
CDR3 protein: CASRRQGNNQPQHF

J gene: TRBJ2-1
V gene: TRBV6-5
CDR3 protein: CASTLRAANNEQFF

J gene: TRBJ2-5
V gene: TRBV28
CDR3 protein: CASRLDRAGAETQYF

J gene: TRBJ2-3
V gene: TRBV27
CDR3 protein: CASSPLQGLWSSTDTQYF

J gene: TRBJ1-2
V gene: TRBV18
CDR3 protein: CASSPPGQNYGYTF

J gene: TRBJ1-1
V gene: TRBV6-5
CDR3 protein: CAVWDRVTEAFF

J gene: TRBJ2-1
V gene: TRBV28
CDR3 protein: CASSRLAGNNEQFF

J gene: TRBJ2-3
V gene: TRBV19
CDR3 protein: CASSASAGAGTDTQYF

J gene: TRBJ2-5
V gene: TRBV11-2
CDR3 protein: CASSQTQETQYF

J gene: TRBJ2-7
V gene: TRBV28
CDR3 protein: CASRSPGTSGFYEQYF

J gene: TRBJ1-5
V gene: TRBV3-1/TRBV3-2
CDR3 protein: CASSLGQGSYQNQPQHF

J gene: TRBJ2-7
V gene: TRBV7-2
CDR3 protein: CASSYRGSGEQYF

J gene: TRBJ1-2
V gene: TRBV19
CDR3 protein: CASSIGRAYGYTF

J gene: TRBJ2-2
V gene: TRBV6-6
CDR3 protein: CASSGSTDGELFF